A selection of T cell receptor beta chains follows, all from one sample in a study of T-cell reconstitution after alpha-beta-depleted transplantation in children. Via MiXCR, TCRdb re-called the PCR reads, giving one row per CDR3 protein. This table holds a few hundred thousand distinct CDR3 sequences, 12% found once. The specimen was PBMCs from the stem cell graft donor, collected from the stem cell graft. Receptors originate from a human donor who donated a stem cell graft to a child with combined immunodeficiency. CDR3s include the opening cysteine and the closing phenylalanine or tryptophan. The order of the fields is V gene, D gene, J gene, clone size, CDR3 protein, CDR3 DNA. D genes are given only for firm matches. Size is omitted from some rows. Given values are once, few, many or a class for expanded clones.

>TRBV4-2|TRBD2|TRBJ2-3|many
CASSPYLAGGGDTQYF
TGTGCCAGCAGCCCCTACCTAGCGGGGGGCGGGGATACGCAGTATTTT
>TRBV12-3/TRBV12-4|NA|TRBJ1-3|NA
CASSQSWSWETIYF
TGTGCCAGCAGTCAATCGTGGTCCTGGGAGACCATATATTTT
>TRBV7-7|TRBD2|TRBJ2-7|NA
CASSAGLVGYEQYF
TGTGCCAGCAGCGCGGGACTAGTCGGTTACGAGCAGTACTTC
>TRBV13|NA|TRBJ2-7|many
CASSLTGLAYEQYF
TGTGCCAGCAGCCTCACGGGACTCGCATACGAGCAGTACTTC
>TRBV12-3/TRBV12-4|NA|TRBJ1-2|few
CASSPLRGINGYTF
TGTGCCAGCAGTCCTCTACGGGGAATTAATGGCTACACCTTC
>TRBV9|NA|TRBJ2-1|NA
CASSAPPEGSEQFF
TGTGCCAGCAGCGCACCTCCTGAGGGGTCTGAGCAGTTCTTC
>TRBV12-3/TRBV12-4|NA|TRBJ2-1|many
CASSLAYNEQFF
TGTGCCAGCAGTTTGGCCTACAATGAGCAGTTCTTC
>TRBV12-3/TRBV12-4|NA|TRBJ1-1|many
CASSPGNGEAFF
TGTGCCAGCAGTCCCGGGAACGGTGAAGCTTTCTTT
>TRBV20-1|NA|TRBJ2-3|NA
CSARSRQNTQYF
TGCAGTGCTAGATCCCGGCAAAATACGCAGTATTTT
>TRBV4-3|TRBD2|TRBJ2-1|NA
CASSQDLASGPSEQFF
TGCGCCAGCAGCCAAGATTTAGCTAGCGGCCCCTCCGAGCAGTTCTTC
>TRBV11-2|TRBD2|TRBJ2-3|few
CASSPPGLAGVATDTQYF
TGTGCCAGCAGCCCACCCGGACTAGCGGGGGTGGCCACAGATACGCAGTATTTT
>TRBV10-3|NA|TRBJ2-3|NA
CAISVRGMWGTDTQYF
TGTGCCATCAGTGTCCGCGGGATGTGGGGCACAGATACGCAGTATTTT
>TRBV12-5|NA|TRBJ1-5|few
CARPWRGRMSNQPQHF
TGTGCTAGGCCCTGGCGAGGGAGGATGAGCAATCAGCCCCAGCATTTT
>TRBV12-3/TRBV12-4|NA|TRBJ2-1|few
CASSGGARTPEQFF
TGTGCCAGCAGTGGGGGGGCGAGGACACCGGAGCAGTTCTTC
>TRBV9|NA|TRBJ2-3|NA
CASSVEGPDTQYF
TGTGCCAGCAGCGTAGAAGGTCCAGATACGCAGTATTTT
>TRBV19|NA|TRBJ1-5|NA
CASTLGRVNQPQHF
TGTGCCAGTACCCTAGGCAGGGTCAATCAGCCCCAGCATTTT
>TRBV29-1|TRBD1|TRBJ1-1|many
CSVQGTSNSEAFF
TGCAGCGTACAGGGGACCTCCAACTCTGAAGCTTTCTTT
>TRBV6-5|NA|TRBJ1-2|few
CASSYSVRSGYTF
TGTGCCAGCAGTTACTCGGTCAGGTCTGGCTACACCTTC
>TRBV7-2|NA|TRBJ1-2|NA
CASSLVLSDYYGYTF
TGTGCCAGCAGCTTAGTCCTTTCGGACTACTATGGCTACACCTTC
>TRBV4-3|NA|TRBJ2-1|many
CASSQEVTGGYNEQFF
TGCGCCAGCAGCCAAGAGGTCACCGGGGGTTACAATGAGCAGTTCTTC
>TRBV29-1|TRBD1|TRBJ2-1|few
CSVVRQGSFNEQFF
TGCAGCGTTGTTCGACAGGGGAGTTTCAATGAGCAGTTCTTC
>TRBV3-1|NA|TRBJ2-7|NA
CASSPQGNEQYF
TGTGCCAGCAGCCCTCAGGGGAACGAGCAGTACTTC